This TCR beta chain stems from a study of post-analysis software for immune sequencing data. Study information: The study covered relapsing-remitting, secondary progressive and progressive-relapsing courses of multiple sclerosis. Study-wide findings and caveats: F measure grouped same-batch samples tightly together. For normalized Chao1 diversity, multiple sclerosis patients scored significantly lower than controls did.

The sample holds many counts of this clonotype. Antigen specificity is unknown. Presence of unique molecular identifiers characterized the TCR beta cDNA libraries. Each sample of roughly 0.9 to 10 million input T cells yielded roughly 500,000 cDNA molecules, so each molecule approximated one T cell. TCRdb reprocessed the PCR reads with MiXCR, giving one entry per CDR3 protein. The table has a few hundred thousand distinct CDR3 sequences, about 40% seen once; the top ten hold roughly 4.8%. The sequence came from a girl between 10 and 17 years old with multiple sclerosis. Sequenced: blood.

DNA of the CDR3: TGTGCCAGCAGCTCCGGGACTTTTAAGGGTTCGCAGTATTTT. It translates to CASSSGTFKGSQYF. The chain couples TRBV7-2 to TRBJ2-3, with D possibly TRBD2 on 6 matching bases. Germline CDR1 SGHTA, CDR2 FQGNSA. This CDR3 has 14 amino acids. The V and J ends lost 4 bases and 10 bases respectively, with 18 bases between them. Complete variable domain (other parts from reference TRBV7-2 and TRBJ2-3): GAGVSQSPSNKVTEKGKDVELRCDPISGHTALYWYRQSLGQGLEFLIYFQGNSAPDKSGLPSDRFSAERTGGSVSTLTIQRTQQEDSAVYLCASSSGTFKGSQYFGPGTRLTVL.